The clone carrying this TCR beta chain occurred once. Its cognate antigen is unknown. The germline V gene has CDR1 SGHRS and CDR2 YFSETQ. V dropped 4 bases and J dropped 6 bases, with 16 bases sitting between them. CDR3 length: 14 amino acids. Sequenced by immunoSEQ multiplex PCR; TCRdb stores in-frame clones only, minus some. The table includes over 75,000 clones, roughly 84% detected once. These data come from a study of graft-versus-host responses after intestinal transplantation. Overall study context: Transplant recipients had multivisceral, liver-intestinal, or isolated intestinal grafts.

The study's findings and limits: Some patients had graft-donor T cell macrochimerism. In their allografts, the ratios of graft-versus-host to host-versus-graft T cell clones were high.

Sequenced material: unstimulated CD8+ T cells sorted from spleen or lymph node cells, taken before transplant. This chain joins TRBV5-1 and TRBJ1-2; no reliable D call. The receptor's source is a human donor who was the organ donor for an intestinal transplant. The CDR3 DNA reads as TGCGCCAGCAGCCCACGACCCCGCGACGATGGCTACACCTTC. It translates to CASSPRPRDDGYTF. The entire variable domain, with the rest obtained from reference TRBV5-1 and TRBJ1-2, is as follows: KAGVTQTPRYLIKTRGQQVTLSCSPISGHRSVSWYQQTPGQGLQFLFEYFSETQRNKGNFPGRFSGRQFSNSRSEMNVSTLELGDSALYLCASSPRPRDDGYTFGSGTRLTVV.